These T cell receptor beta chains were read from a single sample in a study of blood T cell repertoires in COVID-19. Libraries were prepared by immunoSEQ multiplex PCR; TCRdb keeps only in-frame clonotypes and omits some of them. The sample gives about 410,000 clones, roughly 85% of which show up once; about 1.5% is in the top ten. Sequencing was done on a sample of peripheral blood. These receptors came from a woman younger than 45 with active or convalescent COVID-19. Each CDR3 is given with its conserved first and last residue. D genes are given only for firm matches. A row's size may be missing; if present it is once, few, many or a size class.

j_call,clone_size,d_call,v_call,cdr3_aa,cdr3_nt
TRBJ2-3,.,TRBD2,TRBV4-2,CASSHHASGGEVDTQYF,TGTGCCAGCAGCCACCACGCTAGCGGGGGGGAGGTAGATACGCAGTATTTT
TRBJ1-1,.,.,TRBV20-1,CSASGTPNTEAFF,TGCAGTGCTAGTGGGACACCAAACACTGAAGCTTTCTTT
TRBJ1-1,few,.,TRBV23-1,CASSNRVLTEAFF,TGCGCCAGCAGTAACAGGGTGCTAACTGAAGCTTTCTTT
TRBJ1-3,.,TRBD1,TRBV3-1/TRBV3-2,CASSQDLWTGESGNTIYF,TGTGCCAGCAGCCAAGATCTATGGACAGGGGAGTCTGGAAACACCATATATTTT
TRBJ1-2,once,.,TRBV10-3,CAISGTNQGINYGYTF,TGTGCCATCAGCGGGACAAATCAAGGGATTAACTATGGCTACACCTTC
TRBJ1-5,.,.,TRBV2,CASSSGQISNQPQHF,TGTGCCAGCAGTTCTGGGCAGATTAGCAATCAGCCCCAGCATTTT
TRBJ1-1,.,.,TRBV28,CATKLGVSPEAFF,TGTGCCACCAAATTAGGGGTTTCCCCTGAAGCTTTCTTT
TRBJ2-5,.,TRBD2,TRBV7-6,CASSLVSLAGKQETQYF,TGTGCCAGCAGCTTAGTATCACTAGCGGGAAAGCAAGAGACCCAGTACTTC
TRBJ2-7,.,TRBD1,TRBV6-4,CASRKPGQGIYEQYF,TGTGCCAGCAGGAAACCGGGACAGGGAATATACGAGCAGTACTTC
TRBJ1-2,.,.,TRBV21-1,CASKPLWGTDYGYTF,TGTGCCAGCAAGCCACTCTGGGGGACTGATTATGGCTACACCTTC
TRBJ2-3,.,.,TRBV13,CASSSKTVTDTQYF,TGTGCCAGCAGCTCCAAGACAGTTACAGATACGCAGTATTTT
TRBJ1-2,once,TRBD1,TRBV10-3,CAISEGTGGYYGYTF,TGTGCCATCAGTGAGGGCACAGGGGGCTACTATGGCTACACCTTC
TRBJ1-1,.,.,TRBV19,CASSQGRNTEAFF,TGTGCCAGTAGTCAGGGCCGGAACACTGAAGCTTTCTTT
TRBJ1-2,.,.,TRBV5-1,CASSASGNYGYTF,TGCGCCAGCAGCGCTTCAGGGAACTATGGCTACACCTTC
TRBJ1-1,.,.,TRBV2,CASRGVGENTEAFF,TGTGCCAGCCGGGGGGTCGGAGAGAACACTGAAGCTTTCTTT
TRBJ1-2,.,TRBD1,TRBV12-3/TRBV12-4,CASNLQGARGYTF,TGTGCCAGCAACCTCCAGGGGGCGCGGGGCTACACCTTC
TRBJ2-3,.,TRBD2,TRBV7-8,CASSLILTGGPSDTQYF,TGTGCCAGCAGCTTAATTTTAACGGGAGGGCCTTCAGATACGCAGTATTTT
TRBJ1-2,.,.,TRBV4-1,CASSQEAGVKPGYTF,TGCGCCAGCAGCCAAGAGGCGGGGGTCAAACCTGGCTACACCTTC
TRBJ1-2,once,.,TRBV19,CASSIGTAGQNYGYTF,TGTGCCAGTAGTATAGGGACAGCGGGGCAAAACTATGGCTACACCTTC
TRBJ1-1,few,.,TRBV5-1,CASSPDSQGRDTEAFF,TGCGCCAGCAGCCCAGACTCACAGGGTAGGGACACTGAAGCTTTCTTT
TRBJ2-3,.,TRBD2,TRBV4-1,CASSRYGASGSTDTQYF,TGCGCCAGCAGCCGATACGGGGCTAGCGGGAGCACAGATACGCAGTATTTT
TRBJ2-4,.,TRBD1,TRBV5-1,CASSLGQGLDIQYF,TGCGCCAGCAGCTTAGGACAGGGTTTGGACATTCAGTACTTC
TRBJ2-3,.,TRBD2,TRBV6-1,CASSESLAGITDTQYF,TGTGCCAGCAGTGAATCACTAGCGGGAATCACAGATACGCAGTATTTT
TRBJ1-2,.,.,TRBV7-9,CASSQRGGVNYGYTF,TGTGCCAGCAGCCAACGGGGAGGAGTAAACTATGGCTACACCTTC
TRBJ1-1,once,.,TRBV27,CASSSPAGKNTEAFF,TGTGCCAGCAGTTCACCCGCGGGCAAGAACACTGAAGCTTTCTTT
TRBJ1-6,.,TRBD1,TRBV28,CASSSTGNNSPLHF,TGTGCCAGCAGTTCGACAGGGAATAATTCACCCCTCCACTTT
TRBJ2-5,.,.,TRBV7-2,CASSLGPGLQETQYF,TGTGCCAGCAGCTTAGGCCCGGGACTCCAAGAGACCCAGTACTTC
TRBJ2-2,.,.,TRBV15,CATSRETGTTGWTGELFF,TGTGCCACCAGCAGAGAGACCGGGACAACGGGATGGACCGGGGAGCTGTTTTTT
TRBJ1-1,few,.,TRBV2,CASSLQYRAMNTEAFF,TGTGCCAGCAGCCTTCAATACAGGGCCATGAACACTGAAGCTTTCTTT
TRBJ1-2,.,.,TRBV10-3,CAISDLEGRPNYGYTF,TGTGCCATCAGTGACCTCGAGGGCCGACCTAACTATGGCTACACCTTC
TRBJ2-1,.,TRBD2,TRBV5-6,CASSLPTTSGRAYNEQFF,TGTGCCAGCAGCCTACCCACGACTAGCGGGAGGGCCTACAATGAGCAGTTCTTC
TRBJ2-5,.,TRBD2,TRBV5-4,CASRPGLGEETQYF,TGTGCCAGCAGGCCGGGACTAGGTGAAGAGACCCAGTACTTC
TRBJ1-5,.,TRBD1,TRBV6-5,CASREIGTGWPQHF,TGTGCCAGCAGAGAGATTGGGACAGGGTGGCCCCAGCATTTT
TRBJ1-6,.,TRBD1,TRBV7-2,CASSSQGGASSPLHF,TGTGCCAGCAGCAGTCAGGGGGGCGCTTCCTCACCCCTCCACTTT
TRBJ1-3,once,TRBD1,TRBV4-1,CASSQEGQGRNTIYF,TGCGCCAGCAGCCAAGAGGGACAGGGGAGGAACACCATATATTTT
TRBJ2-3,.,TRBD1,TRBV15,CATSRTGVGDTQYF,TGTGCCACCAGCAGAACAGGGGTCGGGGATACGCAGTATTTT
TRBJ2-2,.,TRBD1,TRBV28,CASSLFTGVTGELFF,TGTGCCAGCAGTTTATTCACAGGGGTGACCGGGGAGCTGTTTTTT
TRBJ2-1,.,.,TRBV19,CASSIDLGGVSYNEQFF,TGTGCCAGTAGTATAGATCTTGGCGGGGTCTCCTACAATGAGCAGTTCTTC
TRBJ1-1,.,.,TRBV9,CASALSGSTEAFF,TGTGCCAGCGCCCTCTCAGGGTCCACTGAAGCTTTCTTT
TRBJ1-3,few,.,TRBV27,CASSLQGTIGNTIYF,TGTGCCAGCAGTTTACAGGGGACGATTGGAAACACCATATATTTT
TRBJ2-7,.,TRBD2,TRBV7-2,CASSQQRGGSYEQYF,TGTGCCAGCAGCCAACAGAGGGGAGGGTCCTACGAGCAGTACTTC
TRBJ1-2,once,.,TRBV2,CASSETGDYGYTF,TGTGCCAGCAGTGAGACAGGTGACTATGGCTACACCTTC